Listed below are T cell receptor beta chains from one sample, sequenced in a study of T cell repertoires in aging, cancer and after chemotherapy. TCRdb analysed the multiplex PCR reads with MiXCR anew, one entry per CDR3 protein. The sample holds about 4,600 distinct CDR3 sequences, roughly 27% seen once. The sequencing input was blood. Receptors were obtained from a human donor with a solid tumor. Each CDR3 is given with its conserved first and last residue. D genes are given only for firm matches. Some rows have no size entry. The others give once, few or many, or a class for an expanded clone.

DNA | CDR3 | J | V | D | size
TGTGCCAGCAGTGATGCGGCAGATAACTATGGCTACACCTTC | CASSDAADNYGYTF | TRBJ1-2 | TRBV6-4 | . | few
TGTGCCAGCAGACGAGCAGGGGGCGACGGCTACACCTTC | CASRRAGGDGYTF | TRBJ1-2 | TRBV28 | TRBD1 | few
TGTGCCAGTGGGGATACGGGGAGTGGGGCCAACGTCCTGACTTTC | CASGDTGSGANVLTF | TRBJ2-6 | TRBV7-9 | . | few
TGCGCCAGCAGCCTGGACACCCCAGGATCTGAGCAGTACTTC | CASSLDTPGSEQYF | TRBJ2-7 | TRBV5-1 | . | .
TGTGCCAGCAGCTTAACTGGGGGGGGGGAGACTGAAGCTTTCTTT | CASSLTGGGETEAFF | TRBJ1-1 | TRBV7-3 | . | .
TGTGCCAGCAGTTTATTGGCCCCGGTTAGCTCCTACGAGCAGTACTTC | CASSLLAPVSSYEQYF | TRBJ2-7 | TRBV28 | . | few
TGTGCCAGCAGTTTATGGGACTTCCGTCAGACGAACTACGAGCAGTACTTC | CASSLWDFRQTNYEQYF | TRBJ2-7 | TRBV12-3/TRBV12-4 | . | few
TGCAGCGTTGAAAGGGGCGGGGACCCTGGAGAGACCCAGTACTTC | CSVERGGDPGETQYF | TRBJ2-5 | TRBV29-1 | . | large
TGTGCCAGCAGTCTCGACAGGGGCGGTCAGCCCCAGCATTTT | CASSLDRGGQPQHF | TRBJ1-5 | TRBV27 | TRBD1 | few
TGCAGTGCTCCGGACAGGGTAGACGAGCAGTACTTC | CSAPDRVDEQYF | TRBJ2-7 | TRBV20-1 | TRBD1 | few
TGTGCCAGCAGTTACTCGACCGTCCAGCCCCAGCATTTT | CASSYSTVQPQHF | TRBJ1-5 | TRBV6-5 | . | .
TGCGCCAGCAGACGGGGCGTCAACGGCTACACCTTC | CASRRGVNGYTF | TRBJ1-2 | TRBV23-1 | . | .
TGCGCCAGCAGCTTGGAAGTTAACTATGGCTACACCTTC | CASSLEVNYGYTF | TRBJ1-2 | TRBV5-1 | . | few
TGTGCCAGTAGTATAGCCGCGGACAGGGGTTCCCAGCATTTT | CASSIAADRGSQHF | TRBJ1-5 | TRBV19 | TRBD1 | .
TGTGCCAGCCTTCGGGACATCCCTGGGACTGAAGCTTTCTTT | CASLRDIPGTEAFF | TRBJ1-1 | TRBV6-1 | . | few
TGTGCCAGCAGGTCGGACTCCGGGGCCTCCTACAATGAGCAGTTCTTC | CASRSDSGASYNEQFF | TRBJ2-1 | TRBV5-4 | . | .
TGTGCCAGCAGCACCGGGACGTCTGGAAACACCATATATTTT | CASSTGTSGNTIYF | TRBJ1-3 | TRBV7-9 | . | .
TGTGCCAGCAGCGGGGGACTTACGGGCAATGAGCAGTTCTTC | CASSGGLTGNEQFF | TRBJ2-1 | TRBV5-5 | . | few
TGTGCCAGCAGCTGGGGTGACGGGTTCAATGAGCAGTTCTTC | CASSWGDGFNEQFF | TRBJ2-1 | TRBV7-9 | . | .
TGTGCCAGCAGTGATGAGCGGAGGTACGAGCAGTACTTC | CASSDERRYEQYF | TRBJ2-7 | TRBV25-1 | . | few
TGTGCCAGCAGTTGGGCCCTAGCGGGCGACTCCTACGAGCAGTACTTC | CASSWALAGDSYEQYF | TRBJ2-7 | TRBV6-2/TRBV6-3 | TRBD2 | .
TGTGCCAGCAAGGGTCTTTTCGGGGAGCTGTTTTTT | CASKGLFGELFF | TRBJ2-2 | TRBV27 | . | few
TGTGCCTTACGAAAAGCGGGCACCTCAGATACGCAGTATTTT | CALRKAGTSDTQYF | TRBJ2-3 | TRBV30 | . | few
TGTGCCAGCAGTCACCGGGACAGAGGGACCCAGTACTTC | CASSHRDRGTQYF | TRBJ2-5 | TRBV6-5 | TRBD1 | .
TGTGCCAGCAGTTTGCGGGGGAGGCCTGAAGCTTTCTTT | CASSLRGRPEAFF | TRBJ1-1 | TRBV27 | . | few
TGTGCCAGCAGTTTTAGCCCGGGGGAATATGGCTACACCTTC | CASSFSPGEYGYTF | TRBJ1-2 | TRBV12-3/TRBV12-4 | . | few
TGTGCCAGCAGCTTAGGAGGACAGAATAATTCACCCCTCCACTTT | CASSLGGQNNSPLHF | TRBJ1-6 | TRBV11-2 | . | .
TGTGCCAGCAGTGACCGAGCCTCCGGGGAGCTGTTTTTT | CASSDRASGELFF | TRBJ2-2 | TRBV6-1 | . | .
TGCAGTGCCCGTGCCACATGGATGCCCCAGCATTTT | CSARATWMPQHF | TRBJ1-5 | TRBV20-1 | . | .
TGTGCCAGCTCACCTCCCGGGAGCTTCGGCTATGGCTACACCTTC | CASSPPGSFGYGYTF | TRBJ1-2 | TRBV18 | . | .
TGCAGTGCCCGGGTCGGGGGGTTAGGGAACGATTCACCCCTCCACTTT | CSARVGGLGNDSPLHF | TRBJ1-6 | TRBV20-1 | . | .
TGTGCCATCAGTGAGTCGAGCAAGGGGCGGACTTATGGCTACACCTTC | CAISESSKGRTYGYTF | TRBJ1-2 | TRBV10-3 | . | .
TGTGCCAGTAGTCATACCCCGAAACCCGTGACCTACGAGCAGTACTTC | CASSHTPKPVTYEQYF | TRBJ2-7 | TRBV19 | . | medium-sized
TGTGCCAGCAGTGACGCTGAGAACACCGGGGAGCTGTTTTTT | CASSDAENTGELFF | TRBJ2-2 | TRBV6-5 | . | .